This T cell receptor beta chain was profiled in a study of T cell repertoires in cytomegalovirus infection. Germline assignment: CDR1 LGHNA and CDR2 YSLEER. The V and J ends lost 0 bases and 3 bases respectively, with 12 bases between them. This CDR3 is 16 amino acids long. This clonotype was seen only a few times. Its target is unknown. General study points: In two of eight donors, the top clonotype was HLA-C-restricted CMV-specific.

TCRdb fed the reads into MiXCR, producing one record per CDR3 protein. The sample shows 650,000 to 900,000 distinct CDR3 sequences, about 31% of them seen only once. Sequences were derived from cultured CD8+ T cells from PBMCs, sampled from culture after CMV antigen stimulation. The gene calls are TRBV4-3 and TRBJ1-5, with a possible D match to TRBD1 (6 bases). The clonotype was recovered from a human donor in good health (CMV status not recorded). Some clones in this sample may be carry-over from other donors' samples. CDR3 in DNA: TGCGCCAGCAGCCAAGATTTGGGGGCATTCAATCAGCCCCAGCATTTT. Translated, it gives CASSQDLGAFNQPQHF.